This entry lists 4 T cell receptor beta chains sequenced from one sample in a study of siplizumab effects on memory and regulatory T cells. It was at 37°C and for more than 5 days that the mixed lymphocyte reaction cells were cocultured. Assay: immunoSEQ multiplex PCR; the TCRdb copy retains only in-frame clones and omits some. The sample yields roughly 5,300 clones, around half seen once. The antigens of these receptors remain unknown. Sequenced input: CFSE-low (dividing) CD8+ T cells sorted from an allogeneic mixed lymphocyte reaction. These receptors all come from a human donor in good health; the cells came from an allogeneic mixed lymphocyte reaction. Some clones in this sample may be carry-over from other donors' samples.

The table lists this clone with a few counts. The chain recombines TRBV27 with TRBJ2-5, with D unresolved. Trimming pared 5 bases from V and 3 bases from J, leaving 10 bases between. The length of the CDR3 is 13 residues. Germline loops: CDR1 MNHEY, CDR2 SMNVEV (reference sequence). CDR3 protein: CASSAFEEETQYF. As DNA, the CDR3 is TGTGCCAGCAGTGCATTTGAAGAAGAGACCCAGTACTTC.

The rearrangement links TRBV27 to TRBJ2-7; D not resolved. Germline V gives CDR1 MNHEY, CDR2 SMNVEV (reference sequence). The CDR3 length is 14 residues. Between the trimmed V and J ends, which lost 5 bases and 2 bases, there was a span of 13 bases. The CDR3 spells CASSPSSNPYEQYF. CDR3 bases: TGTGCCAGCAGTCCCTCCTCGAATCCCTACGAGCAGTACTTC.

The V call is TRBV10-3, the J call TRBJ2-3; D is unresolved. The germline V gene has CDR1 ENHRY and CDR2 SYGVKD. CDR3 length: 17 amino acids. V was trimmed by 3 bases and J by 4 bases, leaving 20 bases between them. This CDR3 reads CAISDPPLSGTADTQYF. CDR3 nucleotide sequence: TGTGCCATCAGTGACCCACCTCTATCCGGAACTGCAGATACGCAGTATTTT.

This clone has a handful of counts. The rearrangement joins TRBV6-6 to TRBJ2-1; D gene unclear. Germline V CDR1 and CDR2: MNHNY, SVGAGI (reference sequence). The CDR3 extends over 14 amino acids. The V end lost 0 bases, the J end lost 7 bases, and 10 bases lay between the germline ends. CDR3 nucleotides: TGTGCCAGCAGTTACTCAACCAGTGGGAATGAGCAGTTCTTC. Translating gives CASSYSTSGNEQFF.